These 24 T cell receptor beta chains were all obtained from the same sample, sequenced in a study of Ad26.COV2.S vaccination and SARS-CoV-2 variants listed by TCRdb under 2021. Receptor amplification or capture employed the immunoSEQ multiplex PCR assay. In TCRdb, the immuneACCESS table is reduced to in-frame sequences with V and J assigned. These tables do not hold every clone; where another copy was compared, an unresolved V gene accounts for under half, and the others remain unexplained. The sample table lists approximately 250,000 clones, roughly 85% of them with a count of one. The top ten constitute about 2.8% of the sample. The label giving this sample's treatment or condition can be read as: 15 to 20 received Ad26.COV2.S at low or high dose, single or two shots; about 5 received placebo; per-sample allocation not given. For vaccine and placebo recipients, repertoires were sequenced using samples collected on day 63 after the first injection.

The material was peripheral blood, obtained in a trial of Ad26.COV2.S vaccine versus placebo. The receptors were sampled from a person between 18 and 59 years old who received the Ad26.COV2.S COVID-19 vaccine or a placebo.

In regard to this clone: This sample includes further DNA sequences coding for the same CDR3. CDR3 coding DNA: TGTGCCAGCAGTGAATGGGGTGATACGCAGTATTTT. This gives the protein CASSEWGDTQYF. The chain combines TRBV6-1 with TRBJ2-3; unclear D gene. There are 12 residues in the CDR3. Per the germline V gene, CDR1 is MNHNS and CDR2 is SASEGT. Trimming removed 2 bases at V and 6 bases at J, with 6 bases between.

The chain employs TRBV9 and TRBJ2-7; D call uncertain. Trimming shortened V by 0 bases and J by 3 bases, and 10 bases separated the two germline ends. Germline V gives CDR1 SGDLS, CDR2 YYNGEE. CDR3 size: 14 residues. The CDR3 DNA reads as TGTGCCAGCAGCGTAGCACCACTCGACTACGAGCAGTACTTC. Its protein product is CASSVAPLDYEQYF.

The rearrangement joins TRBV19 to TRBJ2-1, with unresolved D. The CDR3 runs to 13 residues. Trimming stripped 3 bases from V and 5 bases from J, with 8 bases between. CDR1 and CDR2 (germline): LNHDA, SQIVND (reference sequence). Here the CDR3 reads CASSIAPHNEQFF. CDR3 DNA sequence: TGTGCCAGTAGTATTGCACCCCACAATGAGCAGTTCTTC. The full variable domain, rest sourced from reference TRBV19 and TRBJ2-1, is DGGITQSPKYLFRKEGQNVTLSCEQNLNHDAMYWYRQDPGQGLRLIYYSQIVNDFQKGDIAEGYSVSREKKESFPLTVTSAQKNPTAFYLCASSIAPHNEQFFGPGTRLTVL.

The rearrangement uses TRBV18 and TRBJ2-5; D gene uncertain. The CDR3 is 13 amino acids. Trimming left V 3 bases short and J 5 bases short, with 10 bases between. CDR1 is KGHSH, CDR2 LQKENI, per germline. The chain's CDR3 is CASSPSMSETQYF. The CDR3 DNA sequence: TGTGCCAGCTCACCCAGCATGTCGGAGACCCAGTACTTC.

The sample holds one count of this clone. The chain joins TRBV4-3 to TRBJ2-7; D uncertain. Between the trimmed V and J ends, which lost 4 bases and 4 bases, there was a span of 11 bases. The CDR3 loop spans 13 amino acids. Germline lookup yields CDR1 LGHNA and CDR2 YSLEER. The CDR3 loop reads CASSLVAEYEQYV. DNA of the CDR3: TGCGCCAGCAGCCTCGTCGCGGAATACGAGCAGTACGTC.

V gene TRBV5-1 combines with J gene TRBJ2-5, with 10 bases aligning to TRBD1. Trimming took 5 bases from V and 4 from J; bases not matched to a gene: 5. Germline CDR1 is SGHRS and CDR2 is YFSETQ. The CDR3 consists of 14 residues. In DNA, the CDR3 is TGCGCCAGCAGTAGACAGGGGGCATCAGAGACCCAGTACTTC. Amino acid sequence: CASSRQGASETQYF.

CDR3 protein: CASGHPRRATEAFF. The CDR3 DNA follows: TGTGCCAGCGGCCACCCCCGCAGGGCTACTGAAGCTTTCTTT. This chain joins TRBV7-2 and TRBJ1-1, with D perhaps matching TRBD1 (5 bases). CDR1 SGHTA and CDR2 FQGNSA come from the germline V gene. The CDR3 has 14 residues. Trimming removed 8 bases from V and 5 bases from J, with 18 bases in between.

This clone was counted once. The chain's CDR3 is CASSYQGSSYNEQFF. In nucleotides, the CDR3 is TGTGCCAGCAGTTACCAGGGGAGCTCCTACAATGAGCAGTTCTTC. The V gene is TRBV6-2 or TRBV6-3, the J gene TRBJ2-1; D is perhaps TRBD1 (6 bases). Germline V lookup: CDR1 MNHEY, CDR2 SVGEGT. Trimming took 2 bases from V and 0 from J, leaving 8 bases between them. The CDR3 totals 15 residues.

The CDR3 coding sequence is TGTGCCAGCTCCCCTCTCGGGGAGCTGTTTTTT. Translated, it gives CASSPLGELFF. The rearrangement joins TRBV18 to TRBJ2-2; no clear D. This CDR3 is built from 11 residues. Germline lookup yields CDR1 KGHSH and CDR2 LQKENI. V was cut by 6 bases and J by 7 bases, with 6 bases left in between.

This chain joins TRBV27 and TRBJ2-5; D possibly corresponds to TRBD1 (6 bases). The CDR3 loop spans 14 amino acids. Looked up from germline, CDR1 is MNHEY and CDR2 is SMNVEV (reference sequence). V was clipped by 2 bases and J by 3 bases, with 10 bases between them. DNA for the CDR3: TGTGCCAGCAGTTTAAGGGCAGGGGAAGAGACCCAGTACTTC. It specifies CASSLRAGEETQYF.

This rearrangement joins TRBV9 to TRBJ2-1; 7 bases fit TRBD2. CDR1 and CDR2 (germline): SGDLS, YYNGEE. CDR3 length equals 16 residues. J gave up 2 bases and V 3 bases, and 8 bases lay outside the gene matches. The CDR3 loop reads CASSGREGITYNEQFF. The CDR3 nucleotides read TGTGCCAGCAGCGGCAGGGAGGGAATCACCTACAATGAGCAGTTCTTC.

The chain combines TRBV5-4 with TRBJ2-5, with 10 nucleotides matching TRBD2. Germline trimming cut 0 bases from V and 5 bases from J; bases unmatched to any gene: 7. CDR3 length: 16 residues. Germline CDR1 is SGHNT and CDR2 is YYREEE (reference sequence). For the CDR3, the DNA is TGTGCCAGCAGCTTGGCCAGCGGGAGGGCCGGGGAGACCCAGTACTTC. This codes for CASSLASGRAGETQYF.

The rearrangement uses TRBV11-2 and TRBJ1-3; D not certain. With 5 bases removed from V and 4 bases from J, the gap between germline ends came to 9 bases. Germline V gene lookup returns CDR1 SGHAT and CDR2 FQNNGV. The CDR3 runs 13 residues. DNA of the CDR3: TGTGCCAGCAGCGCCCCGCGGGGAAACACCATATATTTT. Amino acid sequence: CASSAPRGNTIYF. Drawing the rest from reference TRBV11-2 and TRBJ1-3, the complete variable domain is EAGVAQSPRYKIIEKRQSVAFWCNPISGHATLYWYQQILGQGPKLLIQFQNNGVVDDSQLPKDRFSAERLKGVDSTLKIQPAKLEDSAVYLCASSAPRGNTIYFGEGSWLTVV.

The rearrangement joins TRBV6-5 to TRBJ2-1; 7 nucleotides align to TRBD2. J lost 3 bases, V lost 4 bases, and 6 bases had no gene match. Germline V gene data show CDR1 as MNHEY and CDR2 as SVGAGI. This CDR3 is built from 15 residues. CDR3 loop: CASSSSGGFYNEQFF. DNA for the CDR3: TGTGCCAGCAGTTCCTCGGGAGGTTTCTACAATGAGCAGTTCTTC.

This sequence joins TRBV6-1 and TRBJ1-4; D is possibly TRBD1 (5 bases). Germline loops: CDR1 MNHNS, CDR2 SASEGT. V was clipped by 0 bases and J by 8 bases, with 7 bases between them. CDR3 length: 13 residues. CDR3 in DNA: TGTGCCAGCAGTGAAGCATGGACAGAAAAACTGTTTTTT. Protein sequence: CASSEAWTEKLFF.

The chain combines TRBV5-5 with TRBJ2-5; D may be TRBD1 or TRBD2 (6 bases each). The germline V gene has CDR1 SGHKS and CDR2 YYEKEE (reference sequence). The CDR3 covers 13 residues. V was cut by 3 bases and J by 5 bases, with 11 bases left in between. The CDR3 nucleotides read TGTGCCAGCAGCTATAGGGGGGACGAGACCCAGTACTTC. Encoded protein: CASSYRGDETQYF.

V usage is TRBV2 and J usage is TRBJ2-7, with 12 bases identical to TRBD1. This CDR3 comprises 14 residues. Germline V gives CDR1 SNHLY, CDR2 FYNNEI. J gave up 7 bases and V 4 bases, and 5 bases lay outside the gene matches. CDR3 amino acids: CASSGDRGRREQYF. The CDR3 DNA reads as TGTGCCAGCAGTGGGGACAGGGGGCGTCGGGAGCAGTACTTC. Full variable domain (rest looked up from reference TRBV2 and TRBJ2-7): EPEVTQTPSHQVTQMGQEVILRCVPISNHLYFYWYRQILGQKVEFLVSFYNNEISEKSEIFDDQFSVERPDGSNFTLKIRSTKLEDSAMYFCASSGDRGRREQYFGPGTRLTVT.

This clone came up a few times. The V gene is TRBV9, the J gene TRBJ1-6; 7 bases map to TRBD1. Germline V gene data show CDR1 as SGDLS and CDR2 as YYNGEE. Trimming cost V 2 bases and J 9 bases; bases outside gene matches: 5. This CDR3 spans 14 amino acids. The CDR3: CASSVGQFTSPLHF. The CDR3 DNA reads TGTGCCAGCAGCGTGGGACAGTTTACTTCACCCCTCCACTTT.

The chain uses TRBV12-5 and TRBJ2-5, with TRBD2 matching 11 bases. The V segment lost 2 bases and the J segment 5 bases; nucleotides outside the gene matches: 13. The CDR3 totals 18 residues. Germline V gene data show CDR1 as LGHNT and CDR2 as FRNRAP. CDR3 sequence reads: CASGLYVAGGPSSETQYF. CDR3 DNA: TGTGCTAGTGGTTTGTATGTAGCGGGAGGGCCTAGTTCCGAGACCCAGTACTTC.

The rearrangement uses TRBV24-1 and TRBJ1-2; 11 nucleotides line up with TRBD1. Germline V lookup: CDR1 KGHDR, CDR2 SFDVKD. The trim removed 3 bases at V and 3 bases at J, leaving 5 bases unmatched. This CDR3 is built from 16 residues. CDR3 coding DNA: TGTGCCACCAGTGATCCAGGACAGGGGGCACACTATGGCTACACCTTC. Protein product: CATSDPGQGAHYGYTF.

This clone was found once. The chain carries TRBV25-1 and TRBJ2-1; D gene uncertain. Germline loops: CDR1 MGHDK, CDR2 SYGVNS. CDR3 length equals 15 residues. Trimming shortened V by 0 bases and J by 9 bases, and 15 bases separated the two germline ends. The CDR3 DNA is TGTGCCAGCAGTGAATATCTAAGACCCCTCAGTGAGCAGTTCTTC. Encoded protein: CASSEYLRPLSEQFF.

V and J are TRBV5-4 and TRBJ2-1; 8 nucleotides match TRBD2. The CDR3 has 13 residues. Germline V lookup: CDR1 SGHNT, CDR2 YYREEE (reference sequence). Trimming removed 7 bases from V and 6 bases from J; junction bases left unmatched: 6. The CDR3 DNA reads TGTGCCAGCGGCCTAGCGGGTTCCAATGAGCAGTTCTTC. The encoded protein is CASGLAGSNEQFF.

CDR3 loop: CASSQEWDRGNSPLHF. The CDR3 DNA is TGTGCCAGCAGCCAAGAGTGGGACAGGGGTAATTCACCCCTCCACTTT. The chain uses TRBV3-1 (or the pseudogene TRBV3-2) and TRBJ1-6, with 10 bases that match TRBD1. Trimming cost V 0 bases and J 6 bases; bases outside gene matches: 2. CDR3 length equals 16 residues. Germline V lookup: CDR1 LGHDT, CDR2 YNNKEL (reference sequence).

This chain connects TRBV25-1 to TRBJ2-7, with D possibly being TRBD1 (6 bases). Between the trimmed V and J ends, which lost 6 bases and 4 bases, there was a span of 10 bases. CDR1 MGHDK and CDR2 SYGVNS come from the germline V gene. This CDR3 is built from 12 residues. The DNA for the CDR3 is TGTGCCAGCAGAACAGGGTTTTACGAGCAGTACGTC. Translated: CASRTGFYEQYV.